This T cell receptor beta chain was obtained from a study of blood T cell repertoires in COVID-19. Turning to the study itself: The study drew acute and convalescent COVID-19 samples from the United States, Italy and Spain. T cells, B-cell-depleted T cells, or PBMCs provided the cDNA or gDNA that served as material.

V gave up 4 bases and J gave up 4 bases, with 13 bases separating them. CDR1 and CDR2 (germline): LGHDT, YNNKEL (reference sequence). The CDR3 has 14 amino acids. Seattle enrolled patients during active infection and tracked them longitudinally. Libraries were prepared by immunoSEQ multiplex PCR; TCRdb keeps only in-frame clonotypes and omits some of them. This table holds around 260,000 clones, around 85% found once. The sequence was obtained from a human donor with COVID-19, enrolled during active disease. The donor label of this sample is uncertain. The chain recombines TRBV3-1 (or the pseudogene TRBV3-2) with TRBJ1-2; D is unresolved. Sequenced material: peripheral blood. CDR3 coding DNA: TGTGCCAGCAGCCCCGAGCCCCGAGCCTATGGCTACACCTTC. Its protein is CASSPEPRAYGYTF.